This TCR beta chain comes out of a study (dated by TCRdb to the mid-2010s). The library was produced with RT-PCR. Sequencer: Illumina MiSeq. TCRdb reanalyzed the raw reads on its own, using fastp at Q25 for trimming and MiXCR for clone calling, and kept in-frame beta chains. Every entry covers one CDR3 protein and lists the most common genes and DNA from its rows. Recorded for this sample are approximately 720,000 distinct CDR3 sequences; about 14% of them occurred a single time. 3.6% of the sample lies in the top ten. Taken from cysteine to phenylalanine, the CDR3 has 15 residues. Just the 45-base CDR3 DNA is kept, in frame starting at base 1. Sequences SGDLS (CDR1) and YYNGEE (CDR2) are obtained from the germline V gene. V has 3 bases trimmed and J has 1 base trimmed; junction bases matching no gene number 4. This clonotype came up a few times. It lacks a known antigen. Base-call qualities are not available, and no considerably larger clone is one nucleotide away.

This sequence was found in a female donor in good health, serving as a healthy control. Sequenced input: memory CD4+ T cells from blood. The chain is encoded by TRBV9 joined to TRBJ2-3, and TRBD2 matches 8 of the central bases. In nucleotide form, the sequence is TGTGCCAGCAGCGCCCCGGGGGGGCGCACAGATACGCAGTATTTT. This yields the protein CASSAPGGRTDTQYF.